One and the same sample provided the 13 T cell receptor beta chains below, sequenced in a study of human versus mouse CDR3 diversity and MHC coevolution. Profiling relied on immunoSEQ multiplex PCR, and the TCRdb table lists in-frame clones only, not all of them. In the table there are about 77,000 clones, roughly 90% of which are singletons. The material sequenced was naive CD4+ T cells from blood. Subset of the sample: CD45RO-negative CD62L-positive naive CD4 T cells. All receptors derive from a person between 25 and 75 years old in good health.

Concerning this clone itself: Other nucleotide sequences from this sample produce the same CDR3. V gene TRBV30 combines with J gene TRBJ2-7, with 8 nucleotides matching TRBD2. J gave up 3 bases and V 0 bases, and 4 bases lay outside the gene matches. CDR1 is GTSNPN, CDR2 SVGIG, per germline (reference sequence). This CDR3 is 14 amino acids long. The CDR3 nucleotides read TGTGCCTGGAGTGTAACCAGCGGGAGCTACGAGCAGTACTTC. Its protein is CAWSVTSGSYEQYF. The variable domain in full, with the rest retrieved from reference TRBV30 and TRBJ2-7, is SQTIHQWPATLVQPVGSPLSLECTVEGTSNPNLYWYRQAAGRGLQLLFYSVGIGQISSEVPQNLSASRPQDRQFILSSKKLLLSDSGFYLCAWSVTSGSYEQYFGPGTRLTVT.

The rearrangement uses TRBV4-1 and TRBJ2-1, with a possible D match to TRBD2 (7 bases). The germline gives CDR1 MGHRA, CDR2 YSYEKL. The V end lost 1 base, the J end lost 4 bases, and 17 bases lay between the germline ends. The CDR3 is 17 amino acids. The CDR3 DNA is TGCGCCAGCAGCCAAGGCTGGGGAGGGGGTTCTTACAATGAGCAGTTCTTC. Translating gives CASSQGWGGGSYNEQFF.

The V call is TRBV19, the J call TRBJ1-4, with D unresolved. Trimming pared 10 bases from V and 4 bases from J, leaving 16 bases between. The CDR3 is 14 residues long. Germline CDR1 reads LNHDA; CDR2 reads SQIVND (reference sequence). The CDR3 nucleotides read TGTGCCACCACTAAATCCAGTCGTAATGAAAAACTGTTTTTT. Amino acid sequence: CATTKSSRNEKLFF. Together with reference TRBV19 and TRBJ1-4, the CDR3 gives the full variable domain: DGGITQSPKYLFRKEGQNVTLSCEQNLNHDAMYWYRQDPGQGLRLIYYSQIVNDFQKGDIAEGYSVSREKKESFPLTVTSAQKNPTAFYLCATTKSSRNEKLFFGSGTQLSVL.

This chain links TRBV30 with TRBJ2-7; D possibly corresponds to TRBD2 (7 bases). This CDR3 is 19 amino acids long. Trimming shortened V by 0 bases and J by 1 base, and 25 bases separated the two germline ends. Germline assignment: CDR1 GTSNPN and CDR2 SVGIG (reference sequence). DNA of the CDR3: TGTGCCTGGAGTGTTGTAATCGGGGGGCCTACTAGATCGTCCTACGAGCAGTACTTC. Translated: CAWSVVIGGPTRSSYEQYF. Full variable domain (missing parts from reference TRBV30 and TRBJ2-7): SQTIHQWPATLVQPVGSPLSLECTVEGTSNPNLYWYRQAAGRGLQLLFYSVGIGQISSEVPQNLSASRPQDRQFILSSKKLLLSDSGFYLCAWSVVIGGPTRSSYEQYFGPGTRLTVT.

In nucleotides, the CDR3 is TGTGCCAGTACGCCGACAGGTTACTCTGGAAACACCATATATTTT. Its protein is CASTPTGYSGNTIYF. The chain has TRBV19 and TRBJ1-3, with D possibly being TRBD1 (6 bases). Trimming shortened V by 7 bases and J by 0 bases, and 13 bases separated the two germline ends. The CDR3 loop spans 15 amino acids. CDR1 and CDR2 (germline): LNHDA, SQIVND (reference sequence).

The chain has TRBV6-6 and TRBJ2-7; 7 bases map to TRBD1. V dropped 5 bases and J dropped 3; count of bases not matched to a gene: 7. Germline CDR1 MNHNY, CDR2 SVGAGI (reference sequence). The CDR3 has 14 amino acids. The CDR3 coding sequence is TGTGCCAGCAGTAACAGACAGGGTCACTACGAGCAGTACTTC. It is translated as CASSNRQGHYEQYF.

J is TRBJ1-5 and V is TRBV6-6; tentative D call: TRBD1 (6 bases). CDR3 size: 13 residues. The germline V and J ends were trimmed by 8 bases and 5 bases, with 13 bases remaining between them. Germline CDR1 is MNHNY and CDR2 is SVGAGI (reference sequence). The CDR3 coding sequence is TGTGCCAGCGGAGTACAGGGTGATCAGCCCCAGCATTTT. This sequence encodes CASGVQGDQPQHF.

The chain couples TRBV11-2 to TRBJ2-5, with unresolved D. Per germline, CDR1 SGHAT and CDR2 FQNNGV. The CDR3 length is 13 residues. The germline V and J ends were trimmed by 5 bases and 2 bases, with 9 bases remaining between them. The CDR3 DNA reads TGTGCCAGCAGCCCTAAGCTTCAAGAGACCCAGTACTTC. Amino acid sequence: CASSPKLQETQYF.

The V gene is TRBV2, the J gene TRBJ1-5; D uncertain. CDR3 length: 14 amino acids. Trimming pared 3 bases from V and 4 bases from J, leaving 10 bases between. Germline CDR1 is SNHLY and CDR2 is FYNNEI. CDR3 DNA sequence: TGTGCCAGCAGTGACCGAAGACAAAATCAGCCCCAGCATTTT. This translates into CASSDRRQNQPQHF.

This sequence joins TRBV27 and TRBJ1-2; unclear D gene. The germline gives CDR1 MNHEY, CDR2 SMNVEV (reference sequence). The V end was cut by 6 bases, the J end by 8 bases, with 16 bases between. This CDR3 is built from 13 residues. This CDR3 reads CASRPIEVSGYTF. The CDR3 DNA reads as TGTGCCAGCAGGCCTATAGAGGTGTCAGGCTACACCTTC.

The rearrangement links TRBV5-1 to TRBJ1-6, with 8 positions matching TRBD1. Germline CDR1 is SGHRS and CDR2 is YFSETQ. The CDR3 is made up of 15 amino acids. V was clipped by 2 bases and J by 9 bases; unmatched bases: 7. In DNA form, the CDR3 reads TGCGCCAGCAGCTTTGGACAGGGATTGGGTTCACCCCTCCACTTT. Protein: CASSFGQGLGSPLHF.

This sequence joins TRBV7-9 and TRBJ2-3, with D possibly being TRBD2 (5 bases). Trimming removed 1 base at V and 5 bases at J, with 13 bases between. Germline V lookup: CDR1 SEHNR, CDR2 FQNEAQ (reference sequence). The CDR3 has 15 amino acids. The CDR3 region has the DNA TGTGCCAGCAGCTTAGTTACTGGGAGTGGAGATACGCAGTATTTT. It is translated as CASSLVTGSGDTQYF.

The chain uses TRBV2 and TRBJ1-6; 10 bases are a match to TRBD1. V was pared by 11 bases and J by 8 bases, with 6 bases of the junction left unmatched. The CDR3 extends over 13 amino acids. Germline assignment: CDR1 SNHLY and CDR2 FYNNEI. As DNA, the CDR3 is TGTGCCGGCAATGGACAGGGGGATTCACCCCTCCACTTT. Its protein is CAGNGQGDSPLHF.